These 11 T cell receptor beta chains were sequenced from one sample in a study of human T cells and chemical hapten exposure. TCRdb called the RACE reads again in MiXCR, with one record for every CDR3 protein. The profile covers fewer than 100,000 distinct CDR3 sequences, with 11% appearing a single time and around 1% taken by the ten largest. Noted time point: patch test 3, about 24 weeks after DPC sensitization. As for treatment: therapeutic diphenylcyclopropenone sensitization with weekly scalp DPC. Sequences were derived from whole blood, sampled in connection with sensitization to the hapten diphenylcyclopropenone (DPC). All receptors come from a woman aged 25-40 years with alopecia areata. Some clones in this sample may be carry-over from other donors' samples.

In this sample, this clonotype turned up a few times. This sequence joins TRBV14 and TRBJ1-1; D is perhaps TRBD1 (5 bases). V lost 6 bases, J lost 1 base, and 12 bases lay in between. This CDR3 is 14 amino acids long. Germline CDR1 and CDR2: SGHDN and FVKESK. In DNA, the CDR3 is TGTGCCAGCAGTTTGGGGCTAGAGAACACTGAAGCTTTCTTT. Residues: CASSLGLENTEAFF.

This clonotype showed up many times. The rearrangement uses TRBV18 and TRBJ2-7; weak D call: TRBD1 (6 bases). CDR1 and CDR2 (germline): KGHSH, LQKENI. The V end lost 1 base, the J end lost 0 bases, and 10 bases lay between the germline ends. This CDR3 comprises 15 residues. For the CDR3, the DNA is TGTGCCAGCTCACCACGATCGGACAGCTCCTACGAGCAGTACGTC. Translated: CASSPRSDSSYEQYV.

This clonotype was observed at least ten times. This chain connects TRBV10-2 to TRBJ1-6; D unclear. The CDR3 is 14 amino acids. V was pared by 7 bases and J by 0 bases, with 7 bases between. Germline CDR1 and CDR2: WSHSY and SAAADI. CDR3 protein: CASTASSYNSPLHF. CDR3 DNA: TGCGCCAGCACAGCGAGCTCCTATAATTCACCCCTCCACTTT.

This clonotype was seen ten or more times. The V call is TRBV10-3, the J call TRBJ2-3; D gene unclear. The CDR3 totals 12 residues. Germline V gene data show CDR1 as ENHRY and CDR2 as SYGVKD. V shed 0 bases and J shed 3 bases, with 1 base lying between them. The CDR3 loop reads CAISESTDTQYF. DNA for the CDR3: TGTGCCATCAGTGAGTCAACAGATACGCAGTATTTT.

The rearrangement links TRBV6-5 to TRBJ2-2; the match to TRBD1 covers 7 bases. J gave up 7 bases and V 2 bases, and 1 base lay outside the gene matches. The CDR3 is made up of 13 amino acids. CDR1 MNHEY and CDR2 SVGAGI come from the germline V gene. CDR3 sequence (DNA): TGTGCCAGCAGTTACCGGGACAGCGGGGAGCTGTTTTTT. Protein product: CASSYRDSGELFF.

This chain links TRBV20-1 with TRBJ1-1; D not resolved. Germline CDR1 DFQATT, CDR2 SNEGSKA (reference sequence). With 3 bases removed from V and 0 bases from J, the gap between germline ends came to 5 bases. The CDR3 spans 12 residues. CDR3 bases: TGCAGTGCTAGCACCGTGAACACTGAAGCTTTCTTT. Protein sequence: CSASTVNTEAFF.

This clonotype has at least ten counts. This CDR3 is CASSDQGEGSYEQYF. In nucleotides, the CDR3 is TGTGCCAGCAGTGATCAGGGGGAAGGGTCCTACGAGCAGTACTTC. This chain uses TRBV6-1 with TRBJ2-7; TRBD1 matches 7 bases. With 3 bases clipped from V and 1 base from J, the junction kept 6 bases outside the gene matches. The CDR3 has 15 residues. Germline CDR1 and CDR2: MNHNS and SASEGT.

This clonotype was picked up many times. The V call is TRBV4-2, the J call TRBJ1-2; maybe TRBD1 (5 bases). Trimming cost V 0 bases and J 7 bases, with 12 bases left between them. The CDR3 runs to 14 residues. Germline CDR1 is LGHNA and CDR2 is YNFKEQ. This chain's CDR3 is CASSQEAGRLGYTF. For the CDR3, the DNA is TGTGCCAGCAGCCAAGAGGCGGGGCGGCTTGGCTACACCTTC.

This clonotype was counted many times. The chain combines TRBV11-2 with TRBJ1-3; D not resolved. V was trimmed by 4 bases and J by 4 bases, leaving 11 bases between them. This CDR3 region has 14 residues. Germline values: CDR1 SGHAT, CDR2 FQNNGV. Here the CDR3 DNA reads TGTGCCAGCAGCTATGGGGTTGGGGGAAACACCATATATTTT. Translated: CASSYGVGGNTIYF.

The rearrangement joins TRBV7-2 to TRBJ2-1; D gene unclear. The V end lost 2 bases, the J end lost 5 bases, and 7 bases lay between the germline ends. Germline CDR1 SGHTA, CDR2 FQGNSA. The CDR3 spans 13 residues. The CDR3 loop is CASSLFRNNEQFF. CDR3 bases: TGTGCCAGCAGCTTATTCCGGAACAATGAGCAGTTCTTC.

V usage is TRBV28 and J usage is TRBJ2-3; TRBD2 matches 14 bases. V dropped 8 bases and J dropped 3; count of bases not matched to a gene: 4. The germline V gene has CDR1 MDHEN and CDR2 SYDVKM. CDR3 length: 15 amino acids. CDR3 in amino acids: CASSWTSGRTDTQYF. For the CDR3, the DNA is TGTGCCAGCTCGTGGACTAGCGGGAGGACAGATACGCAGTATTTT.